The present entry profiles one TCR beta chain with its context. This CDR3 is also generated by other DNA sequences in the sample. Generated by immunoSEQ multiplex PCR, the TCRdb table keeps only in-frame clones and is missing some. The data show a few million clones, approximately 92% seen once. These data belong to a study of shared clonotypes between healthy human individuals. CDR3 length: 12 amino acids. Trimming took off 2 bases at V and 5 bases at J, with 6 bases between the two ends. Germline CDR1 reads MNHNS; CDR2 reads SASEGT. The sample consisted of naive CD4+ T cells sorted from blood. Subset given: CD45RA+ positively selected. The genes are TRBV6-1 and TRBJ1-1; D is uncertain. The TCR comes from a young man in good health. CDR3 bases: TGTGCCAGCAGTGAATCCCGGACTGAAGCTTTCTTT. Its protein is CASSESRTEAFF.